Below, one T cell receptor (beta chain) is given with its context. These data come from a study of shared clonotypes between healthy human individuals. Sequenced by immunoSEQ multiplex PCR; TCRdb stores in-frame clones only, minus some. The sample holds more than 400,000 clones; 95% to 97% are singletons and the top ten take around 0.067%. CDR3 size: 14 residues. V was cut by 3 bases and J by 6 bases, with 14 bases left in between. Germline lookup yields CDR1 ENHRY and CDR2 SYGVKD. Sequenced: naive CD4+ T cells sorted from blood. Subset described: CD45RA+ positively selected. The chain has TRBV10-3 and TRBJ1-2, with D maybe TRBD1 (6 bases). This TCR was recovered from a woman younger than 45 in good health. CDR3 bases: TGTGCCATCAGTGAATGGGAACAGGGACATGGCTACACCTTC. Translating it yields CAISEWEQGHGYTF.